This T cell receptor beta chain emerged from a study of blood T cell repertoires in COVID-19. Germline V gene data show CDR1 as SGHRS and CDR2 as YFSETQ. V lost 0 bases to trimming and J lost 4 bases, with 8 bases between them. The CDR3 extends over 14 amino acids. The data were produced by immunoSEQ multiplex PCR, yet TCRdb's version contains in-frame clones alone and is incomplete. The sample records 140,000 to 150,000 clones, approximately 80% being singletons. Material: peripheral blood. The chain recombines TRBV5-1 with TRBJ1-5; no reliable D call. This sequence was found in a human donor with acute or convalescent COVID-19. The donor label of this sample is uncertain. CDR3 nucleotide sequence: TGCGCCAGCAGCTTGGCCGGACTAAATCAGCCCCAGCATTTT. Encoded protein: CASSLAGLNQPQHF.